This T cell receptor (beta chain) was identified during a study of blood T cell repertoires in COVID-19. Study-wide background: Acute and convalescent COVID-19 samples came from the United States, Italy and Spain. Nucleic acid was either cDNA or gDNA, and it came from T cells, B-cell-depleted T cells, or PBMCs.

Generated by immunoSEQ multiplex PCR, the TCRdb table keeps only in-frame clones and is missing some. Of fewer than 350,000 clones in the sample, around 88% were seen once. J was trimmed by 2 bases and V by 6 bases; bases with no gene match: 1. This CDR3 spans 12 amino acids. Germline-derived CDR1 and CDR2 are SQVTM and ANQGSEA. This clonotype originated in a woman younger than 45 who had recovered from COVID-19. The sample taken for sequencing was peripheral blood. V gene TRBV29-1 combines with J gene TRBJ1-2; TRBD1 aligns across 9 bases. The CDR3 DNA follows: TGCAGCGTCGACAGGGGGAACTATGGCTACACCTTC. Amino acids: CSVDRGNYGYTF.